One sample yielded the 13 T cell receptor beta chains listed below, sequenced in a study of glioma-infiltrating T cells after dendritic cell vaccination listed by TCRdb under 2016. Library creation used the immunoSEQ multiplex PCR assay. Not all clones reach the TCRdb copy of this immuneACCESS table, which keeps in-frame sequences only. Checked studies attribute under half of the gap to unresolved V genes and leave the rest unexplained. The sample profile shows tens of thousands of clones; around 80% of them were found once. 2% to 2.5% of the sample comes from the top ten. This sample comprised blood, obtained before dendritic cell vaccination. The receptor source for this set is a human donor with glioblastoma.

About this clone: This specimen includes other DNA sequences encoding the same CDR3. In nucleotides, the CDR3 is TGTGCCAGCAGCTTGGGTCCAGGGCCCAATCAGCCCCAGCATTTT. It translates to CASSLGPGPNQPQHF. The chain recombines TRBV5-6 with TRBJ1-5, with D maybe TRBD1 (5 bases). The V gene's germline CDR1 is SGHDT and CDR2 YYEEEE. With 0 bases removed from V and 3 bases from J, the gap between germline ends came to 10 bases. CDR3 length equals 15 residues.

V and J are TRBV9 and TRBJ2-2; maybe TRBD2 (5 bases). Germline CDR1 and CDR2: SGDLS and YYNGEE. The ends were cut back, 2 bases at V and 4 bases at J, with 6 bases in the middle. The CDR3 is 13 amino acids. The CDR3 DNA reads TGTGCCAGCAGCGTCCGGGGCACCGGGGAGCTGTTTTTT. The encoded protein is CASSVRGTGELFF.

V and J are TRBV11-3 and TRBJ2-7, with D unclear. Germline CDR1 is SGHNT and CDR2 is YENEEA. CDR3 length: 14 amino acids. Trimming stripped 5 bases from V and 7 bases from J, with 18 bases between. Here the CDR3 DNA reads TGTGCCAGCAGCCGCCTTGTCACTGGGTGGGAGCAGTACGTC. This gives the protein CASSRLVTGWEQYV.

The chain is built from TRBV6-1 and TRBJ1-6, with D unresolved. The CDR3 is 14 residues long. V lost 4 bases, J lost 8 bases, and 12 bases lay in between. Per the germline V gene, CDR1 is MNHNS and CDR2 is SASEGT. CDR3 protein: CASSVSDEDSPLHF. The CDR3 DNA reads as TGTGCCAGCAGTGTTTCCGATGAGGATTCACCCCTCCACTTT.

This chain uses TRBV2 with TRBJ2-2; D is perhaps TRBD2 (5 bases). The CDR3 runs to 14 residues. V was shortened by 2 bases and J by 4 bases, with 8 bases between the two germline ends. The germline V gene has CDR1 SNHLY and CDR2 FYNNEI. CDR3 sequence reads: CASSELAITGELFF. For the CDR3, the DNA is TGTGCCAGCAGTGAACTAGCAATCACCGGGGAGCTGTTTTTT.

The sample holds one count of this clone. The chain employs TRBV7-2 and TRBJ2-2, with D possibly matching TRBD2 (6 bases). V was pared by 1 base and J by 1 base, with 13 bases between. The CDR3 runs to 17 residues. Germline lookup yields CDR1 SGHTA and CDR2 FQGNSA. CDR3 loop: CASSLESGGKNTGELFF. As DNA, the CDR3 is TGTGCCAGCAGCTTAGAGTCCGGCGGGAAGAACACCGGGGAGCTGTTTTTT.

This clone was seen only a few times. One end of the junction does not line up with germline, which may come from a read error. The chain has TRBV6-5 and TRBJ2-7; TRBD1 is a possible D gene (6 bases). The CDR3 runs 11 residues. CDR1 and CDR2 from the germline V gene are MNHEY and SVGAGI. CDR3 in DNA: TGTGCCAGCAGTTACGGACAGTACAGTTTCTTC. Protein: CASSYGQYSFF.

The table lists this clone with a count of one. The CDR3 sequence is CASSLNRVGNYGYTF. The CDR3 coding sequence is TGTGCCAGCAGCCTGAACAGGGTAGGCAACTATGGCTACACCTTC. This rearrangement joins TRBV5-5 to TRBJ1-2; possible D gene TRBD1, 6 bases. Germline CDR1 is SGHKS and CDR2 is YYEKEE (reference sequence). This CDR3 has 15 amino acids. Trimming left V 4 bases short and J 2 bases short, with 15 bases between.

The chain employs TRBV27 and TRBJ1-3; D might be TRBD1 (6 bases). Trimming left V 3 bases short and J 4 bases short, with 13 bases between. Germline loops: CDR1 MNHEY, CDR2 SMNVEV (reference sequence). This CDR3 is 15 amino acids long. The CDR3 sequence is CASSLARGKGNTIYF. DNA of the CDR3: TGTGCCAGCAGTTTGGCCAGGGGTAAAGGAAACACCATATATTTT.

CDR3 coding DNA: TGCAGTGCCCACAGCAATGGCTACACCTTC. Amino acid sequence: CSAHSNGYTF. The chain carries TRBV20-1 and TRBJ1-2; D remains unclear. CDR3 length: 10 residues. The germline gives CDR1 DFQATT, CDR2 SNEGSKA (reference sequence). V dropped 6 bases and J dropped 6 bases, with 8 bases sitting between them.

The chain carries TRBV5-4 and TRBJ1-1, with TRBD1 matching 9 bases. The CDR3 is made up of 15 amino acids. V lost 4 bases, J lost 2 bases, and 6 bases stayed unmatched. Germline V gives CDR1 SGHNT, CDR2 YYREEE (reference sequence). The CDR3 nucleotides are TGTGCCAGCAGCCCCCGGGGACAGGGCAACACTGAAGCTTTCTTT. The encoded protein is CASSPRGQGNTEAFF.

This chain links TRBV27 with TRBJ1-5, with D unclear. Per the germline V gene, CDR1 is MNHEY and CDR2 is SMNVEV (reference sequence). The CDR3 is 13 amino acids. V was pared by 7 bases and J by 1 base, with 8 bases between. The CDR3 loop is CASKLPSNQPQHF. CDR3 DNA sequence: TGTGCCAGCAAACTACCCAGCAATCAGCCCCAGCATTTT.

The rearrangement joins TRBV7-9 to TRBJ1-5, with D perhaps matching TRBD1 (5 bases). The CDR3 is 12 residues long. V dropped 6 bases and J dropped 9 bases, with 12 bases sitting between them. CDR1 and CDR2 from the germline V gene are SEHNR and FQNEAQ (reference sequence). The CDR3 nucleotides are TGTGCCAGCAGTCTTATGGGGGGGCCCCAGCATTTT. It codes for CASSLMGGPQHF.